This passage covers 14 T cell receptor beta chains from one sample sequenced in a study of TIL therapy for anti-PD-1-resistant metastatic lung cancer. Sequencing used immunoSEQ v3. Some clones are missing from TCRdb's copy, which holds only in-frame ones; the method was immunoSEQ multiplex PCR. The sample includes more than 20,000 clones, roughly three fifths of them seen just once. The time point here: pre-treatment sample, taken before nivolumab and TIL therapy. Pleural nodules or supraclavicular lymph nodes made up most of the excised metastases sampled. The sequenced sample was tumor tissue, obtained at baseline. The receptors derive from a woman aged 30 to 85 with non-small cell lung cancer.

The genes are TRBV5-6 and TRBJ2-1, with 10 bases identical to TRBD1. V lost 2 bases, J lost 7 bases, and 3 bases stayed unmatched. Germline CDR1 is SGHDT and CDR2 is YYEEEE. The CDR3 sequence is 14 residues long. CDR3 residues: CASSFRDRGNEQFF. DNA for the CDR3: TGTGCCAGCAGCTTCCGGGACAGGGGAAATGAGCAGTTCTTC.

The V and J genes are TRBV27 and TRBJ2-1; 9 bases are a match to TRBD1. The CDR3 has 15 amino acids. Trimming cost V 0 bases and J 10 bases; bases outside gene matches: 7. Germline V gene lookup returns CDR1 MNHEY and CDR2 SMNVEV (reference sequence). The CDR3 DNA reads TGTGCCAGCAGTTTATCGATCAGGGACAGGGACGAGCAGTTCTTC. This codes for CASSLSIRDRDEQFF.

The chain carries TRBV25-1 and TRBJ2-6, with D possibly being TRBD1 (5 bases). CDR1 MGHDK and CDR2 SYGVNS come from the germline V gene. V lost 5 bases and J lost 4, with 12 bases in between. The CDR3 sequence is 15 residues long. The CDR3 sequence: CASSSPGSGANVLTF. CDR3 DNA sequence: TGTGCCAGCAGTTCCCCAGGGTCCGGGGCCAACGTCCTGACTTTC.

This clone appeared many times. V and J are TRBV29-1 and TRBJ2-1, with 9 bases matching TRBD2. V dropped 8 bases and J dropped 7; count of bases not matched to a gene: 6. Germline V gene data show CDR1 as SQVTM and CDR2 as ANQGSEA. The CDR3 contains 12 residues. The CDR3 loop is CSSFSGSNEQFF. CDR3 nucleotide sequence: TGCAGCTCATTTAGCGGGAGTAATGAGCAGTTCTTC.

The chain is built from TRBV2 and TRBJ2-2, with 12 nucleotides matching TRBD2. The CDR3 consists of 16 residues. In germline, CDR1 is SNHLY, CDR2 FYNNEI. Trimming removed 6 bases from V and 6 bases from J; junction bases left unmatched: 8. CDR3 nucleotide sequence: TGTGCCAGCAGGGATAGACTAGCGGGAGTTCCCGGGGAGCTGTTTTTT. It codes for CASRDRLAGVPGELFF. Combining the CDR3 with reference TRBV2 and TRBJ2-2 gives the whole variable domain EPEVTQTPSHQVTQMGQEVILRCVPISNHLYFYWYRQILGQKVEFLVSFYNNEISEKSEIFDDQFSVERPDGSNFTLKIRSTKLEDSAMYFCASRDRLAGVPGELFFGEGSRLTVL.

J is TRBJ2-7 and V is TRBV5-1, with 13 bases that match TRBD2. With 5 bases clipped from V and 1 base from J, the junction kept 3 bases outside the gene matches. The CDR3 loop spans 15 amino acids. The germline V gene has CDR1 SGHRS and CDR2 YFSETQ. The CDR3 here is CASRLAGGPSYEQYF. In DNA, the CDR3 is TGCGCCAGCAGACTAGCGGGAGGGCCTTCCTACGAGCAGTACTTC.

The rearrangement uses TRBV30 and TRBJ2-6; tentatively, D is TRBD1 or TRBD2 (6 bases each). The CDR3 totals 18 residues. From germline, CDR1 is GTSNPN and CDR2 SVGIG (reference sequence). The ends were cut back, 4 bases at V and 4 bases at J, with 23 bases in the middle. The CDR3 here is CAWNFAGQGQWGANVLTF. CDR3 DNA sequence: TGTGCCTGGAATTTTGCGGGACAAGGGCAATGGGGGGCCAACGTCCTGACTTTC.

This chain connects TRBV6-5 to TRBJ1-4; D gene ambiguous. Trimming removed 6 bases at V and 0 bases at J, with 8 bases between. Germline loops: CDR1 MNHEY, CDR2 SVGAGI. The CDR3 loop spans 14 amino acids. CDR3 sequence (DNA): TGTGCCAGCAGCATACTTGCAACTAATGAAAAACTGTTTTTT. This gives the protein CASSILATNEKLFF.

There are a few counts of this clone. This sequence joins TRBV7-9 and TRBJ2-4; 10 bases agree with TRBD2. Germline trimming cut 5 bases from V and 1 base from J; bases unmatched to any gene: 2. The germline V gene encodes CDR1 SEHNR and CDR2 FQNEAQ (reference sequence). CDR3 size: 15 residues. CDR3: CASSISGRAKNIQYF. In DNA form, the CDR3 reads TGTGCCAGCAGCATTAGCGGGAGGGCCAAAAACATTCAGTACTTC.

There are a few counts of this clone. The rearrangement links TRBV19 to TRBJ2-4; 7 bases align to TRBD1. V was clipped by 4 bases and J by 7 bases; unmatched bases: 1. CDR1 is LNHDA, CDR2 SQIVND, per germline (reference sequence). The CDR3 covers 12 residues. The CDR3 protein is CASSKQGNIQYF. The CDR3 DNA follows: TGTGCCAGTAGTAAACAGGGGAACATTCAGTACTTC. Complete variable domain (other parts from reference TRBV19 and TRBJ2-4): DGGITQSPKYLFRKEGQNVTLSCEQNLNHDAMYWYRQDPGQGLRLIYYSQIVNDFQKGDIAEGYSVSREKKESFPLTVTSAQKNPTAFYLCASSKQGNIQYFGAGTRLSVL.

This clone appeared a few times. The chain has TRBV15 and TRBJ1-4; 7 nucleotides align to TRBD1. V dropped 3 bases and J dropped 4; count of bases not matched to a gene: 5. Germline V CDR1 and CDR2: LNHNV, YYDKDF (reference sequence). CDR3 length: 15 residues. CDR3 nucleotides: TGTGCCACCAGCAGTACAGGGGCCTATAATGAAAAACTGTTTTTT. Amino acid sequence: CATSSTGAYNEKLFF.

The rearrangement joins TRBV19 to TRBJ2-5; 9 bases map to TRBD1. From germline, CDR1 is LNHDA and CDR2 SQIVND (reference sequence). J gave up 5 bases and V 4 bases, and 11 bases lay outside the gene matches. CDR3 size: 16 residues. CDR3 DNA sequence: TGTGCCAGTAGTAGGGACAGGGCCAAAAGGGAGGAGACCCAGTACTTC. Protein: CASSRDRAKREETQYF.

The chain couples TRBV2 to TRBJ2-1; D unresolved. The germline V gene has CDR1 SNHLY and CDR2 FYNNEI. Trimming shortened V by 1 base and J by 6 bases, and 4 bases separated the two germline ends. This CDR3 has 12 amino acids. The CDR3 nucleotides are TGTGCCAGCAGTGAAGGAGGCAATGAGCAGTTCTTC. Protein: CASSEGGNEQFF.

CDR3 in amino acids: CASSESRGRNTEAFF. CDR3 DNA sequence: TGTGCCAGCAGTGAATCAAGGGGGAGGAACACTGAAGCTTTCTTT. V usage is TRBV25-1 and J usage is TRBJ1-1; weak D call: TRBD1 (6 bases). The V gene's germline CDR1 is MGHDK and CDR2 SYGVNS. This CDR3 is 15 amino acids long. V lost 1 base and J 1 base, leaving 10 bases between the germline ends. Complete variable domain (other parts from reference TRBV25-1 and TRBJ1-1): EADIYQTPRYLVIGTGKKITLECSQTMGHDKMYWYQQDPGMELHLIHYSYGVNSTEKGDLSSESTVSRIRTEHFPLTLESARPSHTSQYLCASSESRGRNTEAFFGQGTRLTVV.